This T cell receptor (beta chain) was captured by sequencing in a study of T-cell reconstitution after alpha-beta-depleted transplantation in children. The V segment lost 6 bases and the J segment 4 bases; nucleotides outside the gene matches: 4. Per the germline V gene, CDR1 is MNHEY and CDR2 is SMNVEV (reference sequence). This CDR3 has 14 amino acids. It was with unique molecular identifiers that the TCRbeta library was prepared. MiXCR, run by TCRdb on the PCR reads, gives a single entry per CDR3 protein. The sample contains under 850,000 distinct CDR3 sequences, 10% to 15% of which appear only once. Overall study findings and caveats: Expanded graft clones numbering several hundred reportedly gave rise to alpha-beta T cells about two months after transplant. The study traced high day-60 TCRbeta diversity in some patients to surviving recipient T cells and thymic progenitors. T-cell counts and diversity were attributed mostly to newly produced T cells one year after transplant.

This clonotype was detected many times. What it binds is not known. V and J are TRBV27 and TRBJ2-7; 12 nucleotides agree with TRBD2. The sequence was collected from a girl aged 2-15 years with congenital amegakaryocytic thrombocytopenia, due to receive a stem cell transplant. The sample in question was PBMCs, obtained before TCRalphabeta/CD19-depleted stem cell transplant. DNA for the CDR3: TGTGCCAGCAGGACCGGGACTAGCGGGTACGAGCAGTACTTC. Amino acids: CASRTGTSGYEQYF.